The 15 T cell receptor beta chains below come from one sample, sequenced in a study of cytomegalovirus exposure and HLA in healthy donors. The table came from immunoSEQ multiplex PCR; TCRdb's copy has only in-frame clones and leaves some out. The table lists about 140,000 clones, roughly 86% of them singletons, with 1.4% to 1.5% in the top ten. Source material: PBMCs. All receptors derive from a woman aged 30 to 39 in good health and CMV-seronegative.

The chain is built from TRBV6-5 and TRBJ1-1, with 10 bases fitting TRBD1. J lost 1 base, V lost 6 bases, and 2 bases had no gene match. The CDR3 has 14 amino acids. The germline CDR1 and CDR2 sequences are MNHEY and SVGAGI. CDR3 protein: CASSRQGANTEAFF. CDR3 in DNA: TGTGCCAGCAGCAGACAGGGGGCGAACACTGAAGCTTTCTTT.

The rearrangement joins TRBV5-1 to TRBJ2-5; TRBD1 agrees at 7 bases. Germline CDR1 and CDR2: SGHRS and YFSETQ. Trimming at V came to 4 bases and at J to 4 bases, leaving 7 bases not matched to a gene. The CDR3 totals 14 residues. The CDR3 sequence: CASSMAQGPETQYF. For the CDR3, the DNA is TGCGCCAGCAGCATGGCACAGGGGCCAGAGACCCAGTACTTC.

There are a few counts of this clone. The gene calls are TRBV4-2 and TRBJ2-7; 10 positions agree with TRBD2. After removal of 4 bases from V and 2 bases from J, the junction contained 5 bases not matched to a gene. The CDR3 contains 15 residues. Per germline, CDR1 LGHNA and CDR2 YNFKEQ. The DNA for the CDR3 is TGTGCCAGCAGCCGTAGAAGCGGGGGGGCCTACGAGCAGTACTTC. Translation: CASSRRSGGAYEQYF.

The chain links TRBV28 to TRBJ1-2, with a tentative D call TRBD1 (5 bases). Germline V lookup: CDR1 MDHEN, CDR2 SYDVKM. The V end lost 7 bases, the J end lost 1 base, and 19 bases lay between the germline ends. The CDR3 extends over 16 amino acids. CDR3 region: CASNQRGGSGNYGYTF. In DNA form, the CDR3 reads TGTGCCAGCAACCAACGGGGGGGGTCCGGTAACTATGGCTACACCTTC.

The chain recombines TRBV7-2 with TRBJ2-2; TRBD1 matches 7 bases. This CDR3 comprises 16 residues. CDR1 SGHTA and CDR2 FQGNSA come from the germline V gene. V dropped 6 bases and J dropped 1; count of bases not matched to a gene: 8. The CDR3 sequence: CASSRKGQLNTGELFF. The CDR3 bases are TGTGCCAGCAGTCGAAAGGGACAGCTGAACACCGGGGAGCTGTTTTTT.

The gene calls are TRBV6-5 and TRBJ1-3; unclear D gene. The germline V gene encodes CDR1 MNHEY and CDR2 SVGAGI. With 2 bases removed from V and 3 bases from J, the gap between germline ends came to 11 bases. The CDR3 covers 15 residues. DNA of the CDR3: TGTGCCAGCAGTTACGGGCAGAAAGGTGGAAACACCATATATTTT. The encoded protein is CASSYGQKGGNTIYF.

This clone has just a few counts. The chain recombines TRBV2 with TRBJ1-5, with 8 bases aligning to TRBD1. Germline CDR1 reads SNHLY; CDR2 reads FYNNEI. V lost 5 bases to trimming and J lost 4 bases; unmatched junction nucleotides: 4. CDR3 length: 14 amino acids. The CDR3 DNA reads TGTGCCAGCAGTCCCGGACAGGGTAATCAGCCCCAGCATTTT. This sequence encodes CASSPGQGNQPQHF.

V gene TRBV9 combines with J gene TRBJ1-4; D perhaps matches TRBD1 (5 bases). This CDR3 spans 15 amino acids. Germline V gene data show CDR1 as SGDLS and CDR2 as YYNGEE. Deletions cut 2 bases from V and 6 bases from J, with 14 bases between. The CDR3 spells CASSVSPLGDEKLFF. The CDR3 coding sequence is TGTGCCAGCAGCGTCTCACCGTTAGGGGATGAAAAACTGTTTTTT.

This chain uses TRBV7-2 with TRBJ2-7; 8 nucleotides line up with TRBD1. Trimming took 4 bases from V and 4 from J; bases not matched to a gene: 9. CDR3 length: 15 amino acids. Germline V CDR1 and CDR2: SGHTA, FQGNSA. DNA of the CDR3: TGTGCCAGCAGCTCCCCAGACAGGGGAGGATACGAGCAGTACTTC. It is translated as CASSSPDRGGYEQYF.

This clone came up a few times. J is TRBJ1-2 and V is TRBV7-9; tentatively, D is TRBD1 (6 bases). There are 14 residues in the CDR3. Trimming shortened V by 5 bases and J by 4 bases, and 14 bases separated the two germline ends. Germline V gene lookup returns CDR1 SEHNR and CDR2 FQNEAQ (reference sequence). CDR3 coding DNA: TGTGCCAGCAGCGTTACAGGGTTCGGCTATGGCTACACCTTC. Translated, it gives CASSVTGFGYGYTF.

The gene calls are TRBV12-5 and TRBJ1-5; possibly TRBD1 for D (5 bases). With 2 bases removed from V and 9 bases from J, the gap between germline ends came to 14 bases. Per germline, CDR1 LGHNT and CDR2 FRNRAP. CDR3 length: 14 amino acids. The CDR3 protein is CASGLFRAVRPQHF. The CDR3 DNA reads as TGTGCTAGTGGTTTGTTCAGGGCTGTGAGGCCCCAGCATTTT.

This rearrangement joins TRBV28 to TRBJ1-2, with 9 bases that match TRBD1. V was clipped by 6 bases and J by 3 bases; unmatched bases: 14. Germline CDR1 MDHEN, CDR2 SYDVKM. This CDR3 region has 17 residues. CDR3 nucleotide sequence: TGTGCCAGCAGCTCCACCCCCGGGACAGGGCCCCACTATGGCTACACCTTC. Translating gives CASSSTPGTGPHYGYTF.

The V call is TRBV15, the J call TRBJ1-1, with 8 bases fitting TRBD1. The CDR3 extends over 16 amino acids. The trim removed 1 base at V and 1 base at J, leaving 5 bases unmatched. CDR1 is LNHNV and CDR2 is YYDKDF in the germline V gene (reference sequence). The CDR3 coding sequence is TGTGCCACCAGCAGAGGCACCGGGACAGGGAACACTGAAGCTTTCTTT. Residues: CATSRGTGTGNTEAFF.

This chain uses TRBV28 with TRBJ2-1; D ambiguous. The CDR3 spans 14 residues. The ends were cut back, 3 bases at V and 6 bases at J, with 12 bases in the middle. CDR1 and CDR2 from the germline V gene are MDHEN and SYDVKM. As DNA, the CDR3 is TGTGCCAGCAGTTTTCGTCAGAGGCTCAATGAGCAGTTCTTC. It specifies CASSFRQRLNEQFF.

The chain links TRBV5-1 to TRBJ2-5; 10 nucleotides align to TRBD1. V was pared by 2 bases and J by 4 bases, with 5 bases of the junction left unmatched. The CDR3 consists of 15 residues. The germline V gene encodes CDR1 SGHRS and CDR2 YFSETQ. CDR3 loop: CASSFLGDRGETQYF. CDR3 nucleotides: TGCGCCAGCAGCTTTTTAGGGGACAGGGGAGAGACCCAGTACTTC.